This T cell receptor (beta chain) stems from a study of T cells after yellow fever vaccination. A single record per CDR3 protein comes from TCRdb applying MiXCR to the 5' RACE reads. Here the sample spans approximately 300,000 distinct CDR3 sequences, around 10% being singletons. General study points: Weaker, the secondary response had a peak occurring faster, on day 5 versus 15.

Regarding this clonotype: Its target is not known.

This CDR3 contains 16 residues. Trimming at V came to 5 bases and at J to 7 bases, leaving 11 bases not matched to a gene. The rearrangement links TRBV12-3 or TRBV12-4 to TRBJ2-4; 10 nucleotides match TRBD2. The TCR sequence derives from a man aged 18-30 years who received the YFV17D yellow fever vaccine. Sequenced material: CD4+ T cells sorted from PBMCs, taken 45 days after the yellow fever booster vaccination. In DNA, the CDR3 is TGTGCCAGCAGTCTACGGACTAGCGGCTTTCGGAACATTCAGTACTTC. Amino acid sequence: CASSLRTSGFRNIQYF.